This T cell receptor beta chain derives from a study of cytomegalovirus exposure and HLA in healthy donors. General study points: Owing to their indistinguishability, certain V segments, notably TRBV6-2 and TRBV6-3, were excluded. More clonal expansion characterized HLA-associated TCR beta chains than equally common others in a later analysis.

With V trimmed by 4 bases and J by 7 bases, 8 bases remained unmatched. The length of the CDR3 is 14 residues. Germline V gene sequence: CDR1 SGHNT, CDR2 YYREEE (reference sequence). The PCR used 60 Vbeta and 13 Jbeta primers. The repertoire was sequenced with immunoSEQ multiplex PCR; TCRdb's copy has only in-frame clones and lacks some. The sample has about 270,000 clones; around 65% are singletons. A remark on this clone: Its antigen remains unknown.

This chain joins TRBV5-4 and TRBJ2-1; 7 nucleotides line up with TRBD1. The sequenced material came from PBMCs. The clonotype originates from a female donor in good health and CMV-seronegative. The CDR3 loop reads CASSPIQQGNEQFF. The CDR3 DNA is TGTGCCAGCAGCCCCATACAACAGGGGAATGAGCAGTTCTTC. Combining the CDR3 with reference TRBV5-4 and TRBJ2-1 gives the whole variable domain ETGVTQSPTHLIKTRGQQVTLRCSSQSGHNTVSWYQQALGQGPQFIFQYYREEENGRGNFPPRFSGLQFPNYSSELNVNALELDDSALYLCASSPIQQGNEQFFGPGTRLTVL.